The present T cell receptor beta chain was sequenced within a study of siplizumab effects on memory and regulatory T cells. Overall study results and limits: No more than a minor fraction of alloreactive clones could be traced back to unstimulated subsets. Memory T cells appeared less diverse than naive cells, which seemed to contribute substantially to alloresponse.

Method: immunoSEQ multiplex PCR; TCRdb's copy keeps in-frame clones and lacks some. The sample lists approximately 110,000 clones, approximately 94% occurring once. V shed 6 bases and J shed 9 bases, with 9 bases lying between them. This CDR3 is built from 11 residues. CDR1 and CDR2 (germline): MNHEY, SMNVEV (reference sequence). For this clone: The antigen remains unidentified.

The clonotype comes from a human donor in good health. The chain links TRBV27 to TRBJ2-1; no definite D call. Sequences were obtained from CD4+ T cells sorted from blood. The CDR3 nucleotides read TGTGCCAGCAGGGTTGAAGGTGAGCAGTTCTTC. Residues: CASRVEGEQFF.